These 8 T cell receptor beta chains were sequenced from one sample in a study of OX40 agonist ivuxolimab in advanced cancers. Method: immunoSEQ multiplex PCR; TCRdb's copy keeps in-frame clones and lacks some. The profile shows about 70,000 clones, about 92% of them singletons. Sequencing used CD4+ or CD8+ T cells sorted from blood, obtained in a trial of the OX40 agonist ivuxolimab. All receptors come from an adult with an advanced solid tumor such as melanoma, head and neck, liver or kidney cancer.

J is TRBJ1-1 and V is TRBV25-1; D ambiguous. With 5 bases removed from V and 4 bases from J, the gap between germline ends came to 14 bases. The germline gives CDR1 MGHDK, CDR2 SYGVNS. This CDR3 is 14 amino acids long. The CDR3 loop is CASSNLGISTEAFF. CDR3 DNA: TGTGCCAGCAGTAATCTGGGGATCAGCACTGAAGCTTTCTTT.

This chain connects TRBV5-4 to TRBJ1-2; tentatively, D is TRBD1 (5 bases). The V gene lost 2 bases and the J gene lost 6 bases, with 8 bases spanning the gap. The CDR3 contains 12 residues. CDR1 is SGHNT and CDR2 is YYREEE in the germline V gene (reference sequence). CDR3 DNA: TGTGCCAGCAGCTTCGGGGGAAATGGCTACACCTTC. Translated: CASSFGGNGYTF.

The V call is TRBV7-9, the J call TRBJ2-3; 11 bases match TRBD1. The germline CDR1 and CDR2 sequences are SEHNR and FQNEAQ (reference sequence). This CDR3 contains 16 residues. V trimming: 5 bases; J trimming: 4 bases; junction bases outside the gene matches: 8. The CDR3 region has the DNA TGTGCCAGCAGCCCTCGGACAGGGGGCCTGGCAGATACGCAGTATTTT. It encodes CASSPRTGGLADTQYF.

The chain carries TRBV2 and TRBJ2-1; tentatively, D is TRBD1 (5 bases). The ends were cut back, 6 bases at V and 0 bases at J, with 9 bases in the middle. The germline CDR1 and CDR2 sequences are SNHLY and FYNNEI. This CDR3 comprises 14 residues. The CDR3 spells CASRKQDSYNEQFF. The CDR3 DNA is TGTGCCAGCAGGAAACAGGACTCCTACAATGAGCAGTTCTTC.

This chain connects TRBV7-6 to TRBJ2-3, with 14 bases matching TRBD2. Germline CDR1 SGHVS, CDR2 FNYEAQ. CDR3 size: 16 residues. V lost 4 bases and J lost 7; bases outside the gene matches: 7. CDR3 sequence (DNA): TGTGCCAGCAGCTACGGGACTAGCGGGGGCGTATATACGCAGTATTTT. It translates to CASSYGTSGGVYTQYF.

The chain combines TRBV6-5 with TRBJ1-5; no clear D. The germline gives CDR1 MNHEY, CDR2 SVGAGI. The germline V and J ends were trimmed by 5 bases and 7 bases, with 12 bases remaining between them. The length of the CDR3 is 13 residues. The CDR3 spells CASSGRSEQPQHF. The CDR3 DNA follows: TGTGCCAGCAGTGGACGCTCGGAACAGCCCCAGCATTTT.

The chain couples TRBV10-3 to TRBJ1-3; possible D gene TRBD1, 5 bases. The germline V gene encodes CDR1 ENHRY and CDR2 SYGVKD. The CDR3 covers 14 residues. V dropped 11 bases and J dropped 4 bases, with 18 bases sitting between them. The CDR3 bases are TGTGCCGCCATGGCAGGGTCCTCCGGAAACACCATATATTTT. Translating it yields CAAMAGSSGNTIYF.

J is TRBJ2-5 and V is TRBV7-2; 10 bases are shared with TRBD2. CDR3 length equals 18 residues. Losses at the gene ends were 0 bases for V and 5 bases for J; bases not matched to a gene: 12. CDR1 and CDR2 (germline): SGHTA, FQGNSA. For the CDR3, the DNA is TGTGCCAGCAGCTTAGCGTTTGTAGCAGCGGGGGGGCCTGAGACCCAGTACTTC. Translating gives CASSLAFVAAGGPETQYF.